These 2 T cell receptor beta chains came from one sample sequenced in a study of blood T cells in healthy people across ages. Using a J-beta primer mix together with a sample-barcoded 5' primer, a second PCR was run for roughly 6 to 12 cycles. MiXCR, applied by TCRdb to the 5' RACE reads, yields one record per CDR3 protein. The sample consists of 800,000 to 950,000 distinct CDR3 sequences, approximately 49% of them appearing once. Sequencing input: blood. The receptors originated from a man aged 25-45 years in good health.

This clonotype was seen more than once but under ten times. The chain joins TRBV14 to TRBJ2-5; tentatively, D is TRBD2 (6 bases). This CDR3 has 16 residues. CDR1 and CDR2 (germline): SGHDN, FVKESK. V was cut by 0 bases and J by 0 bases, with 11 bases left in between. The CDR3: CASSQERGWYQETQYF. The CDR3 bases are TGTGCCAGCAGCCAAGAGCGGGGTTGGTACCAAGAGACCCAGTACTTC.

CDR3 sequence reads: CASSETSRGAPRTQYF. The CDR3 coding sequence is TGCGCCAGCAGCGAGACTAGCAGAGGAGCCCCTAGGACCCAGTACTTC. This sequence joins TRBV5-1 and TRBJ2-5, with TRBD2 identical over 7 bases. The germline gives CDR1 SGHRS, CDR2 YFSETQ. The V and J ends lost 4 bases and 7 bases, in that order; junction bases with no gene match: 16. The CDR3 covers 16 residues.